A single sample is the source of the 27 T cell receptor beta chains below, sequenced in a study of cytomegalovirus exposure and HLA in healthy donors. With 60 Vbeta and 13 Jbeta primers, the PCR was carried out. Here immunoSEQ multiplex PCR was the method, and the copy in TCRdb shows in-frame clones only, minus some. The top ten clones hold 2.2% of a sample with about 110,000 clones, 81% of them seen once. Source material: PBMCs. The receptors here all came from a woman aged 25 to 45 in good health and CMV-seronegative.

The V call is TRBV28, the J call TRBJ1-4; 8 bases align to TRBD1. The germline V gene has CDR1 MDHEN and CDR2 SYDVKM. The V gene end was trimmed by 8 bases and the J gene end by 3 bases; junction bases not matched to a gene: 8. The CDR3 consists of 15 residues. CDR3 loop: CASGGQARANEKLFF. The CDR3, as DNA: TGTGCCAGCGGGGGACAGGCTCGCGCTAATGAAAAACTGTTTTTT.

This clone was recorded a few times. The chain combines TRBV9 with TRBJ1-1; D remains unclear. Trimming removed 3 bases from V and 4 bases from J, with 16 bases in between. Germline V CDR1 and CDR2: SGDLS, YYNGEE. This CDR3 comprises 15 residues. The CDR3 DNA reads TGTGCCAGCAGCGCCCTAAGACATGGGAGCACTGAAGCTTTCTTT. It codes for CASSALRHGSTEAFF.

A few counts support this clone. This sequence joins TRBV4-3 and TRBJ2-7, with a possible D match to TRBD2 (6 bases). In germline, CDR1 is LGHNA, CDR2 YSLEER. Trimming pared 4 bases from V and 3 bases from J, leaving 10 bases between. This CDR3 comprises 13 residues. Here the CDR3 reads CASSPGTHYEQYF. The CDR3, as DNA: TGCGCCAGCAGCCCAGGGACTCACTACGAGCAGTACTTC.

Only a few counts were recorded for this clone. The chain combines TRBV7-3 with TRBJ1-3; no firm D call. V was clipped by 5 bases and J by 0 bases, with 14 bases between them. The CDR3 is made up of 16 amino acids. The V gene's germline CDR1 is SGHTA and CDR2 FQGTGA. The CDR3 bases are TGTGCCAGCAGCCCTAGCGGGCCGATCTCTGGAAACACCATATATTTT. This encodes CASSPSGPISGNTIYF.

V and J are TRBV18 and TRBJ1-3, with TRBD1 matching over 10 bases. The length of the CDR3 is 18 residues. Trimming took 3 bases from V and 4 from J; bases not matched to a gene: 12. In germline, CDR1 is KGHSH, CDR2 LQKENI. The CDR3 DNA sequence: TGTGCCAGCTCACCTCCGAGGACAGGGGGTTTTTCGGGAAACACCATATATTTT. It codes for CASSPPRTGGFSGNTIYF.

The V and J genes are TRBV28 and TRBJ2-4, with TRBD1 matching over 10 bases. Looked up from germline, CDR1 is MDHEN and CDR2 is SYDVKM. The CDR3 consists of 13 residues. Trimming cost V 6 bases and J 8 bases; bases outside gene matches: 4. The DNA of the CDR3 is TGTGCCAGCAGAAGACAGGGGGCAGACATTCAGTACTTC. As protein: CASRRQGADIQYF.

With respect to this clone: The junction departs from the called germline gene at one end, perhaps through a read error. The chain recombines TRBV7-9 with TRBJ2-2, with D hard to call. CDR3 length equals 14 residues. The germline CDR1 and CDR2 sequences are SEHNR and FQNEAQ (reference sequence). Written as DNA, the CDR3 is TGTTCCAGCAGTCCCCCTGGCATCCCCGGGGAGCTGTTTTTT. Its translation is CSSSPPGIPGELFF.

This clone was observed a few times. J is TRBJ1-3 and V is TRBV30; D gene ambiguous. The germline CDR1 and CDR2 sequences are GTSNPN and SVGIG (reference sequence). CDR3 length: 15 amino acids. The ends were cut back, 0 bases at V and 0 bases at J, with 9 bases in the middle. The CDR3 DNA reads TGTGCCTGGAGTGTTGGTAGAAGCTCTGGAAACACCATATATTTT. Amino acids: CAWSVGRSSGNTIYF.

The V and J genes are TRBV19 and TRBJ2-3; D gene unclear. The germline gives CDR1 LNHDA, CDR2 SQIVND (reference sequence). The CDR3 runs 13 residues. V was trimmed by 5 bases and J by 5 bases, leaving 11 bases between them. DNA of the CDR3: TGTGCCAGTAGTCAGGCGACACTAGATACGCAGTATTTT. It is translated as CASSQATLDTQYF.

The rearrangement uses TRBV5-5 and TRBJ2-5; 9 bases match TRBD2. From germline, CDR1 is SGHKS and CDR2 YYEKEE (reference sequence). The V segment lost 4 bases and the J segment 5 bases; nucleotides outside the gene matches: 15. The CDR3 length is 17 residues. The CDR3 DNA is TGTGCCAGCAGCGGAAAGGAGGTAGCGGGAGTGTGGGAGACCCAGTACTTC. Protein sequence: CASSGKEVAGVWETQYF.

In nucleotides, the CDR3 is TGTGCCAGCAGCGTAAGAGGCTTCTCCCGGGACTCGGAAGAGGAGACCCAGTACTTC. The encoded protein is CASSVRGFSRDSEEETQYF. This rearrangement joins TRBV9 to TRBJ2-5; D is perhaps TRBD2 (6 bases). Germline V CDR1 and CDR2: SGDLS, YYNGEE. V lost 1 base and J lost 5, with 27 bases in between. This CDR3 has 19 residues.

The CDR3 nucleotides read TGTGCCAGTAGTACCCCTATAGCAGGGGGAGAGACCCAGTACTTC. This translates into CASSTPIAGGETQYF. The chain links TRBV19 to TRBJ2-5; 7 nucleotides match TRBD1. J gave up 4 bases and V 4 bases, and 9 bases lay outside the gene matches. The V gene's germline CDR1 is LNHDA and CDR2 SQIVND (reference sequence). The length of the CDR3 is 15 residues.

The CDR3 loop is CASGSPGQSNEQFF. In DNA, the CDR3 is TGTGCTAGTGGTAGTCCGGGACAGTCCAATGAGCAGTTCTTC. The V gene is TRBV12-5, the J gene TRBJ2-1; 7 positions match TRBD1. The CDR3 extends over 14 amino acids. V was pared by 5 bases and J by 6 bases, with 7 bases of the junction left unmatched. The germline gives CDR1 LGHNT, CDR2 FRNRAP.

The V and J genes are TRBV5-1 and TRBJ2-1; a weak D match, TRBD2 (6 bases). Trimming took 0 bases from V and 0 from J, leaving 7 bases between them. In germline, CDR1 is SGHRS, CDR2 YFSETQ. This CDR3 comprises 15 residues. The DNA of the CDR3 is TGCGCCAGCAGCTTGGTCGGGAGCTCCTACAATGAGCAGTTCTTC. Its protein product is CASSLVGSSYNEQFF.

This sequence joins TRBV7-9 and TRBJ2-3; D perhaps matches TRBD2 (5 bases). Germline CDR1 is SEHNR and CDR2 is FQNEAQ (reference sequence). This CDR3 comprises 12 residues. The V end was cut by 5 bases, the J end by 6 bases, with 9 bases between. DNA for the CDR3: TGTGCCAGCAGCCTACGGAGGGATACGCAGTATTTT. This encodes CASSLRRDTQYF.

CDR3 in DNA: TGTGCCAGCTCGATCTGGGGGGGCGGGCAGCCCCAGCATTTT. It is translated as CASSIWGGGQPQHF. The chain couples TRBV18 to TRBJ1-5; D is possibly TRBD1 (6 bases). Deletions cut 6 bases from V and 7 bases from J, with 16 bases between. The CDR3 sequence is 14 residues long. Germline CDR1 reads KGHSH; CDR2 reads LQKENI.

This chain joins TRBV6-5 and TRBJ1-2; TRBD1 is a possible D gene (6 bases). Trimming took off 6 bases at V and 5 bases at J, with 16 bases between the two ends. The CDR3 sequence is 14 residues long. Germline CDR1 is MNHEY and CDR2 is SVGAGI. CDR3 loop: CASSLIGGRYGYTF. DNA for the CDR3: TGTGCCAGCAGCCTAATTGGGGGCAGGTATGGCTACACCTTC.

This clone was recorded a few times. The gene calls are TRBV4-1 and TRBJ1-1; the D is unclear. Germline V gene data show CDR1 as MGHRA and CDR2 as YSYEKL. There are 13 residues in the CDR3. V was trimmed by 1 base and J by 3 bases, leaving 6 bases between them. The CDR3 bases are TGCGCCAGCAGCCAAGGGCCATACACTGAAGCTTTCTTT. It is translated as CASSQGPYTEAFF.

The chain joins TRBV7-6 to TRBJ2-7, with a possible D match to TRBD1 (5 bases). With 7 bases removed from V and 3 bases from J, the gap between germline ends came to 16 bases. The CDR3 is 14 amino acids. Germline CDR1 SGHVS, CDR2 FNYEAQ. In DNA form, the CDR3 reads TGTGCCAGCAACCAGGGCGCCAATAACTACGAGCAGTACTTC. This translates into CASNQGANNYEQYF.

The chain couples TRBV1 to TRBJ2-7; the table's TRBD2 call for D was not verified on the DNA. TRBV1 is classified as a pseudogene. This CDR3 contains 13 residues. CDR3 bases: TGCACCAGGGGGGAACTAGCGGGAGACGAGCAGTACTTC. This sequence encodes CTRGELAGDEQYF.

In DNA, the CDR3 is TGCGCCAGCAGCCAAAGCGGGAGATCCTACAATGAGCAGTTCTTC. This codes for CASSQSGRSYNEQFF. This sequence joins TRBV5-1 and TRBJ2-1, with TRBD2 identical over 8 bases. Germline CDR1 and CDR2: SGHRS and YFSETQ. Trimming cost V 4 bases and J 1 base; bases outside gene matches: 4. CDR3 size: 15 residues.

The rearrangement links TRBV7-9 to TRBJ2-5; 7 positions agree with TRBD2. The tail of the sequence fits TRBJ2-7 better, so the J call may be wrong. Germline CDR1 is SEHNR and CDR2 is FQNEAQ (reference sequence). This CDR3 contains 14 residues. In DNA, the CDR3 is TGTGCCAGCACTGGGAGGGATAGGGCCTACGAGCAGTACTTC. Protein sequence: CASTGRDRAYEQYF.

V and J are TRBV6-6 and TRBJ2-7; 11 bases match TRBD1. V dropped 2 bases and J dropped 2; count of bases not matched to a gene: 2. Germline V gene sequence: CDR1 MNHNY, CDR2 SVGAGI (reference sequence). There are 15 residues in the CDR3. The CDR3 region has the DNA TGTGCCAGCAGTTACCAGGGACAGGGGGCCTACGAGCAGTACTTC. Translation gives CASSYQGQGAYEQYF.

J is TRBJ2-1 and V is TRBV7-9, with D maybe TRBD1 (6 bases). The CDR3 is made up of 17 amino acids. V lost 0 bases, J lost 2 bases, and 14 bases lay in between. Germline values: CDR1 SEHNR, CDR2 FQNEAQ (reference sequence). CDR3 sequence (DNA): TGTGCCAGCAGCTTAGCGCAGGGGACCCCCGCCTACAATGAGCAGTTCTTC. As protein: CASSLAQGTPAYNEQFF.

The rearrangement joins TRBV18 to TRBJ2-2, with a tentative D call TRBD2 (5 bases). CDR1 KGHSH and CDR2 LQKENI come from the germline V gene. The V end was cut by 5 bases, the J end by 8 bases, with 12 bases between. This CDR3 contains 13 residues. This chain's CDR3 is CASSTKDSGELFF. CDR3 DNA sequence: TGTGCCAGCTCAACAAAGGACTCAGGGGAGCTGTTTTTT. Combining the CDR3 with reference TRBV18 and TRBJ2-2 gives the whole variable domain NAGVMQNPRHLVRRRGQEARLRCSPMKGHSHVYWYRQLPEEGLKFMVYLQKENIIDESGMPKERFSAEFPKEGPSILRIQQVVRGDSAAYFCASSTKDSGELFFGEGSRLTVL.

V gene TRBV7-9 combines with J gene TRBJ2-5; 9 bases are a match to TRBD1. Germline loops: CDR1 SEHNR, CDR2 FQNEAQ (reference sequence). V gave up 6 bases and J gave up 6 bases; unmatched junction bases: 17. This CDR3 is built from 17 residues. The CDR3 loop reads CASRPPVGTGRGKTQYF. As DNA, the CDR3 is TGTGCCAGCAGACCCCCCGTAGGGACAGGGAGAGGAAAGACCCAGTACTTC.

Worth noting for this clone: The junction does not match germline at one end; this may be a read error. The same CDR3 also results from other DNA sequences found in this sample. The chain links TRBV19 to TRBJ1-5; weak D call: TRBD1 (6 bases). From germline, CDR1 is LNHDA and CDR2 SQIVND (reference sequence). This CDR3 comprises 15 residues. CDR3 amino acids: CASSEDSYSNQPQHF. The CDR3 DNA reads as TGCGCCAGTAGTGAGGACAGTTATAGCAATCAGCCCCAGCATTTT.